Described below is a single TCR beta chain sequence and its context. Individuals drawn from approximately 26 US areas were about 18 to 89 years old. Clinical history reported by participants formed the basis on which cohorts were assigned. In the original analysis: Reference gene primers were amplified, and this amplification served to estimate nucleated cell counts. Clones were sequenced by immunoSEQ multiplex PCR, and TCRdb holds only the in-frame ones, with some missing. V and J calls and clone size follow that table, whereas D and trimming were derived from the DNA. The sample contains about 210,000 clones, 80% to 90% of which appear only once. The source of the sample is a study of blood T cell repertoires in COVID-19. Study-wide background: Both acute and convalescent COVID-19 samples were obtained from the United States, Italy and Spain.

Germline CDR1 is LNHDA and CDR2 is SQIVND (reference sequence). There are 18 residues in the CDR3. Trimming pared 9 bases from V and 0 bases from J, leaving 24 bases between. Sequencing was done on a sample of PBMCs or T cells enriched from blood (not recorded which). The genes are TRBV19 and TRBJ1-3; tentative D call: TRBD1 (5 bases). The receptor was isolated from a woman aged 25 to 39 who had been exposed to COVID-19. CDR3 protein: CASREGTPFLASGNTIYF. The DNA for the CDR3 is TGTGCCAGCAGGGAAGGCACCCCCTTTTTGGCCTCTGGAAACACCATATATTTT.